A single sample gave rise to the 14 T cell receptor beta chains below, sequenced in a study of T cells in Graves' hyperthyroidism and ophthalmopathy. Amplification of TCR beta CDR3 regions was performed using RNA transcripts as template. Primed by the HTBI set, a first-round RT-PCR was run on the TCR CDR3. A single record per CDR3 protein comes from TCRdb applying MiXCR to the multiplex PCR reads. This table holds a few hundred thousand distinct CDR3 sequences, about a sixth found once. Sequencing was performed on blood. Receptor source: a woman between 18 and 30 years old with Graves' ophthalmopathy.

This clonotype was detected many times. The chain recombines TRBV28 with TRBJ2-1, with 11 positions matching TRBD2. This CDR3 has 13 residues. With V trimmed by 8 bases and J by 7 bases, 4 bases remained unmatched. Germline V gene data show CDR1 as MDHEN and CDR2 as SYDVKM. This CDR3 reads CASLAGGGNEQFF. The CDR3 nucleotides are TGTGCCAGCCTAGCGGGGGGCGGAAATGAGCAGTTCTTC.

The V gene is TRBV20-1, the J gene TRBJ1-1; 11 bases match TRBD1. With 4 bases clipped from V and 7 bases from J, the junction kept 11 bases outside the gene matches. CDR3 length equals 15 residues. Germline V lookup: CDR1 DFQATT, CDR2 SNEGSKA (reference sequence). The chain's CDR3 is CSATHRTGGAGEAFF. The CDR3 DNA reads TGCAGTGCTACTCACAGGACAGGGGGCGCGGGTGAAGCTTTCTTT.

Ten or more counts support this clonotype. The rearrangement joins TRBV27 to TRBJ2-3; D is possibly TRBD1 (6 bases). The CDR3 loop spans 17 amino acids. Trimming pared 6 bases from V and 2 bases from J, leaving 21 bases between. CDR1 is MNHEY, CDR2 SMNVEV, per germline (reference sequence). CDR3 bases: TGTGCCAGCAGCTTCCCACCAGGGGAAAATTACACAGATACGCAGTATTTT. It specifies CASSFPPGENYTDTQYF.

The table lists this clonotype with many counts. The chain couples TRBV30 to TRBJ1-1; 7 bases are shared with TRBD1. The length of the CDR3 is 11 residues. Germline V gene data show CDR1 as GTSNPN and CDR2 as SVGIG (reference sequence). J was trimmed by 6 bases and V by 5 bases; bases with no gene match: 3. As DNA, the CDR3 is TGTGCCTGGGTACAGGGGTCTGAAGCTTTCTTT. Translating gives CAWVQGSEAFF.

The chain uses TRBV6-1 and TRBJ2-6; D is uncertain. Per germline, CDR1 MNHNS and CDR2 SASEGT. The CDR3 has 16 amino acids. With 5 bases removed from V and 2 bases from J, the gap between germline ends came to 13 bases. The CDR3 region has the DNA TGTGCCAGCAGTACCGCGACGAAAACTGGGGCCAACGTCCTGACTTTC. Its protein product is CASSTATKTGANVLTF.

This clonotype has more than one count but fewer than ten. CDR3 in amino acids: CASSPGQSGNTIYF. The CDR3 DNA reads TGTGCCAGCAGCCCCGGACAATCTGGAAACACCATATATTTT. This chain joins TRBV14 and TRBJ1-3; weak D call: TRBD1 (5 bases). The CDR3 runs 14 residues. V was pared by 4 bases and J by 1 base, with 8 bases between. Germline V gene data show CDR1 as SGHDN and CDR2 as FVKESK. The whole variable domain, remainder taken from reference TRBV14 and TRBJ1-3, is EAGVTQFPSHSVIEKGQTVTLRCDPISGHDNLYWYRRVMGKEIKFLLHFVKESKQDESGMPNNRFLAERTGGTYSTLKVQPAELEDSGVYFCASSPGQSGNTIYFGEGSWLTVV.

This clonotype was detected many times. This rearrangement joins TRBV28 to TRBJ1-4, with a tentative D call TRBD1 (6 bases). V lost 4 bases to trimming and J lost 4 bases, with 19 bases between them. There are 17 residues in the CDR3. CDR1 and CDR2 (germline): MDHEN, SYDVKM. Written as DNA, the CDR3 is TGTGCCAGCAGTTCCATCGAAACGGACAGATATAATGAAAAACTGTTTTTT. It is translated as CASSSIETDRYNEKLFF.

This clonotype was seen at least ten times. The CDR3 DNA reads TGTGCCAGCAGCTTAAGGACTACTAGCGGGAGGTCAGAGCAGTACTTC. Encoded protein: CASSLRTTSGRSEQYF. This rearrangement joins TRBV7-2 to TRBJ2-7; 12 bases match TRBD2. The V gene end was trimmed by 2 bases and the J gene end by 7 bases; junction bases not matched to a gene: 9. CDR1 is SGHTA and CDR2 is FQGNSA in the germline V gene. The CDR3 runs 16 residues. Combining the CDR3 with reference TRBV7-2 and TRBJ2-7 gives the whole variable domain GAGVSQSPSNKVTEKGKDVELRCDPISGHTALYWYRQSLGQGLEFLIYFQGNSAPDKSGLPSDRFSAERTGGSVSTLTIQRTQQEDSAVYLCASSLRTTSGRSEQYFGPGTRLTVT.

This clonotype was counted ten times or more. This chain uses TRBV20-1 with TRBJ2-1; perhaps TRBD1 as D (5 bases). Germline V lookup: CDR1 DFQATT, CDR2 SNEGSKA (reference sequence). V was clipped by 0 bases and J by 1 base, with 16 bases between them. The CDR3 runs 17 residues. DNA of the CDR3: TGCAGTGCTAGAGATAAGAAGGGGTTTGGGTCCTACAATGAGCAGTTCTTC. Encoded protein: CSARDKKGFGSYNEQFF.

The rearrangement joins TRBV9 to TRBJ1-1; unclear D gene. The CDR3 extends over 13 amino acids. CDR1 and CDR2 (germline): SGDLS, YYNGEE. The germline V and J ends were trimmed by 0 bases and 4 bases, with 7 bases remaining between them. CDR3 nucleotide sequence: TGTGCCAGCAGCGTAGCTCTTTTCACTGAAGCTTTCTTT. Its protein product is CASSVALFTEAFF. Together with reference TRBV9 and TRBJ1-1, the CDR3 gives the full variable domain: DSGVTQTPKHLITATGQRVTLRCSPRSGDLSVYWYQQSLDQGLQFLIQYYNGEERAKGNILERFSAQQFPDLHSELNLSSLELGDSALYFCASSVALFTEAFFGQGTRLTVV.

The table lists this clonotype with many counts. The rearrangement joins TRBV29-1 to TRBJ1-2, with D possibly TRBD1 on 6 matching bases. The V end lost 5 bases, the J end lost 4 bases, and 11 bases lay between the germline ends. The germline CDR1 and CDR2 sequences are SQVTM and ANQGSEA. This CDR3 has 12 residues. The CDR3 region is CSVNRDAYGYTF. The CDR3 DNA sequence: TGCAGCGTTAACAGGGACGCCTATGGCTACACCTTC.

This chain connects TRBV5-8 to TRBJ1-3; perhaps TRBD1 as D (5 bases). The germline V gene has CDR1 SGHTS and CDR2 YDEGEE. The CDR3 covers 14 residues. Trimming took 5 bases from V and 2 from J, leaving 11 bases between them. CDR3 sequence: CASRRQQPGNTIYF. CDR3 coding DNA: TGTGCCAGCAGACGACAGCAACCTGGAAACACCATATATTTT.

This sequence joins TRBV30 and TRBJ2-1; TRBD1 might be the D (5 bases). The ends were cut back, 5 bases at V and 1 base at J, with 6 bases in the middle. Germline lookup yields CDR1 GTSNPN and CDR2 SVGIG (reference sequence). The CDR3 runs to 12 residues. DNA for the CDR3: TGTGCCTGGGGGGCGTCCTACAATGAGCAGTTCTTC. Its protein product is CAWGASYNEQFF.

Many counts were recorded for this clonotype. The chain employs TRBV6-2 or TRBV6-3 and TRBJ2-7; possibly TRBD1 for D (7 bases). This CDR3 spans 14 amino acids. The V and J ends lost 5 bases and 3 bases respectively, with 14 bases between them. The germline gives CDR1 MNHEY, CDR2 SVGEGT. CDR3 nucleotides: TGTGCCAGCAGTCCAGGGGGGAACAACTACGAGCAGTACTTC. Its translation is CASSPGGNNYEQYF.